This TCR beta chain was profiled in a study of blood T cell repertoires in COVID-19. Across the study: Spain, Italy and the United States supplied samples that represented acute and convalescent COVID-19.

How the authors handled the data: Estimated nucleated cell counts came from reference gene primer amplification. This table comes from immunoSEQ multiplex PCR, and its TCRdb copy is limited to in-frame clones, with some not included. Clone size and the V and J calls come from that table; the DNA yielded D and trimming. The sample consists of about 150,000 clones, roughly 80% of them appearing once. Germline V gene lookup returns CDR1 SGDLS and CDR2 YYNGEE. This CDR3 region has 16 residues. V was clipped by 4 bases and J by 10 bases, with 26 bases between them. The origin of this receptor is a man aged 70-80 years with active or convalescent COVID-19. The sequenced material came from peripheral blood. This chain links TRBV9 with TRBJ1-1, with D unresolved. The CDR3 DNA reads TGTGCCAGCAGCTCCCCCCCGGGAGAGTCGTCACAAGGAGCTTTCTTT. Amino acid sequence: CASSSPPGESSQGAFF.